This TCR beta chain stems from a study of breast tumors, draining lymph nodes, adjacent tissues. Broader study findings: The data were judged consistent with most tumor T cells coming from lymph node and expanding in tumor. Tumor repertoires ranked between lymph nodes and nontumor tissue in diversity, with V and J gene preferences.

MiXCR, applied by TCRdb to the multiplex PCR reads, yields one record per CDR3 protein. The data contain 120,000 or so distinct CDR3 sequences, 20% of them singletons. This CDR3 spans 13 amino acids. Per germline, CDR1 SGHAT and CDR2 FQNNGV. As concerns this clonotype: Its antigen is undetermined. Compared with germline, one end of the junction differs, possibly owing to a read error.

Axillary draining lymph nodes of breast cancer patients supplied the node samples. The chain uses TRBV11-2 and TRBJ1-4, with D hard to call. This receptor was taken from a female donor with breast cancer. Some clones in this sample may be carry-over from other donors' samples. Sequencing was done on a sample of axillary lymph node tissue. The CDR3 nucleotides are TGTGCCGGCAGGCCACCGACGGGCGAAAAACTGTTTTTT. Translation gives CAGRPPTGEKLFF.